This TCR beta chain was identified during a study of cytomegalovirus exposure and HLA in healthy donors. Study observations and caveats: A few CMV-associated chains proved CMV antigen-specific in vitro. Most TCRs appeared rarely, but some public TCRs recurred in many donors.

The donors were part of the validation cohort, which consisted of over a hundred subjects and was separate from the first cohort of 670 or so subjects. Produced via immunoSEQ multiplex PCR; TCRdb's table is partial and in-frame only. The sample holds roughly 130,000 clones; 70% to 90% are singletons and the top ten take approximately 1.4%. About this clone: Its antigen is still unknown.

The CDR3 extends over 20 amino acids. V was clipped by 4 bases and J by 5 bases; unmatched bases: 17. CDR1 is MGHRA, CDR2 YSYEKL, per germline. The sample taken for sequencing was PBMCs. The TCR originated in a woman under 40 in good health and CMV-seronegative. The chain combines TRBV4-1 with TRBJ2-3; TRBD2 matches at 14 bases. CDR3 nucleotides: TGCGCCAGCAGCCGAAAGACTAGCGGGGGGGTTTTTCTAGCAAAAGATACGCAGTATTTT. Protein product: CASSRKTSGGVFLAKDTQYF.